This T cell receptor (beta chain) was obtained from a study of control samples from healthy donors and cancer patients. Trimming left V 1 base short and J 0 bases short, with 11 bases between. Germline V lookup: CDR1 SGHDN, CDR2 FVKESK. The CDR3 has 16 amino acids. Produced via immunoSEQ multiplex PCR; TCRdb's table is partial and in-frame only. The sample lists around 97,000 clones, 80% to 90% occurring once. This rearrangement joins TRBV14 to TRBJ2-3; a weak D match, TRBD2 (5 bases). This receptor was identified in a man aged 60-69 years with lung cancer. The sequencing sample was made of PBMCs. The CDR3, as DNA: TGTGCCAGCAGCCAAGCCCGCTGGGAGAGCACAGATACGCAGTATTTT. The encoded protein is CASSQARWESTDTQYF.